The rows below give T cell receptor beta chains drawn from one sample of a study of blood T cell repertoires in COVID-19. The assay was immunoSEQ multiplex PCR, and TCRdb's table has in-frame clones only and misses some. The sample includes under 300,000 clones, 75% to 90% of them seen just once. Source material: PBMCs or T cells enriched from blood (not recorded which). Receptor source: a woman in her 40s who had been exposed to COVID-19. Each CDR3 is given with its conserved first and last residue. Fields, in order: D gene, clone size, J gene, V gene, CDR3 DNA, CDR3 protein. D genes are given only for firm matches. Size is omitted from some rows. Given values are once, few, many or a class for expanded clones.

d_call: TRBD2; clone_size: NA; j_call: TRBJ2-3; v_call: TRBV7-8; cdr3_nt: TGTGCCAGCAGCTTAAGAACTCCGGGAGGGACCACAGATACGCAGTATTTT; cdr3_aa: CASSLRTPGGTTDTQYF
d_call: NA; clone_size: NA; j_call: TRBJ1-2; v_call: TRBV28; cdr3_nt: TGTGCCACCCAAGCGGGCAGTAGATACTATGGCTACACCTTC; cdr3_aa: CATQAGSRYYGYTF
d_call: NA; clone_size: NA; j_call: TRBJ1-1; v_call: TRBV5-1; cdr3_nt: TGTGCCAGCAGCTTGGGCCTGGGGGCGAGGGACACTGAAGCTTTCTTT; cdr3_aa: CASSLGLGARDTEAFF
d_call: NA; clone_size: NA; j_call: TRBJ1-2; v_call: TRBV18; cdr3_nt: TGTGCCAGCTCACCAAAGGAGGATCACTATGGCTACACCTTC; cdr3_aa: CASSPKEDHYGYTF
d_call: NA; clone_size: NA; j_call: TRBJ1-2; v_call: TRBV28; cdr3_nt: TGTGCCAGCAGTGCACCACAGAACTATGGCTACACCTTC; cdr3_aa: CASSAPQNYGYTF
d_call: NA; clone_size: NA; j_call: TRBJ2-5; v_call: TRBV30; cdr3_nt: TGTGCCTGGAGTGTGGGTGGCCTTAGCAAGACCCAGTACTTC; cdr3_aa: CAWSVGGLSKTQYF
d_call: TRBD1; clone_size: once; j_call: TRBJ1-1; v_call: TRBV12-3/TRBV12-4; cdr3_nt: TGTGCCAGCAGCTGGACAGGAGCTGAAGCTTTCTTT; cdr3_aa: CASSWTGAEAFF
d_call: NA; clone_size: NA; j_call: TRBJ1-2; v_call: TRBV28; cdr3_nt: TGTGCCAGCAGTTCCCCGGGGTTTCGGGTAAACTATGGCTACACCTTC; cdr3_aa: CASSSPGFRVNYGYTF
d_call: NA; clone_size: NA; j_call: TRBJ2-3; v_call: TRBV4-2; cdr3_nt: TGTGCCAGCAGCCAAGTTAGGGGGGGGACCACAGATACGCAGTATTTT; cdr3_aa: CASSQVRGGTTDTQYF
d_call: TRBD1; clone_size: NA; j_call: TRBJ2-7; v_call: TRBV18; cdr3_nt: TGTGCCAGCTCACCATCCCAGGGGGCAAACGAGCAGTACTTC; cdr3_aa: CASSPSQGANEQYF
d_call: NA; clone_size: NA; j_call: TRBJ1-5; v_call: TRBV14; cdr3_nt: TGTGCCAGCAGCGTGGGGCCGGGTCAGCCCCAGCATTTT; cdr3_aa: CASSVGPGQPQHF
d_call: NA; clone_size: NA; j_call: TRBJ1-3; v_call: TRBV11-2; cdr3_nt: TGTGCCAGCAGCTTCACTGGAAACACCATATATTTT; cdr3_aa: CASSFTGNTIYF
d_call: NA; clone_size: NA; j_call: TRBJ2-1; v_call: TRBV30; cdr3_nt: TGTGCCTGGAGTCTGAGGGGGTTGAGCTCCTACAATGAGCAGTTCTTC; cdr3_aa: CAWSLRGLSSYNEQFF
d_call: TRBD1; clone_size: NA; j_call: TRBJ2-5; v_call: TRBV6-6; cdr3_nt: TGTGCCAGCAGTTACTCCTCTACAGGGGCTGGGACCCAGTACTTC; cdr3_aa: CASSYSSTGAGTQYF
d_call: NA; clone_size: NA; j_call: TRBJ1-6; v_call: TRBV2; cdr3_nt: TGTGCCAGCAGTGAATCAGTTTATTCACCCCTCCACTTT; cdr3_aa: CASSESVYSPLHF
d_call: NA; clone_size: NA; j_call: TRBJ1-3; v_call: TRBV5-5; cdr3_nt: TGTGCCAGCAGCTTGGACCCAGGGCCCCCTGGAAACACCATATATTTT; cdr3_aa: CASSLDPGPPGNTIYF
d_call: NA; clone_size: few; j_call: TRBJ2-5; v_call: TRBV13; cdr3_nt: TGTGCAACCTTCAACATTGGGACCCAGTACTTC; cdr3_aa: CATFNIGTQYF
d_call: NA; clone_size: NA; j_call: TRBJ2-1; v_call: TRBV7-3; cdr3_nt: TGTGCCAGCAGCTTATCCCAGGCCTCGGTGAATGAGCAGTTCTTC; cdr3_aa: CASSLSQASVNEQFF
d_call: NA; clone_size: NA; j_call: TRBJ1-1; v_call: TRBV2; cdr3_nt: TGTGCCCGCAGTGGGGGCGGGGGGTTCACTGAAGCTTTCTTT; cdr3_aa: CARSGGGGFTEAFF
d_call: NA; clone_size: NA; j_call: TRBJ2-3; v_call: TRBV6-1; cdr3_nt: TGTGCCAGCAGTGAACCGTTCCTAGATACGCAGTATTTT; cdr3_aa: CASSEPFLDTQYF
d_call: TRBD2; clone_size: once; j_call: TRBJ2-1; v_call: TRBV4-3; cdr3_nt: TGCGCCAGCAGCCAAGAGCGGGGAGGGTACAATGAGCAGTTCTTC; cdr3_aa: CASSQERGGYNEQFF
d_call: TRBD1; clone_size: NA; j_call: TRBJ1-1; v_call: TRBV5-4; cdr3_nt: TGTGCCAGCAGCTCGAGCCCACAGGGGGCGGGAGAGAGCACTGAAGCTTTCTTT; cdr3_aa: CASSSSPQGAGESTEAFF
d_call: NA; clone_size: NA; j_call: TRBJ2-5; v_call: TRBV9; cdr3_nt: TGTGCCAGCAGCGCGAGGATCAGGGCGGGGAGTCAAGAGACCCAGTACTTC; cdr3_aa: CASSARIRAGSQETQYF
d_call: NA; clone_size: NA; j_call: TRBJ2-2; v_call: TRBV27; cdr3_nt: TGTGCCAGCAGTTACAGAGGGGGGGGTCTGTTTTTT; cdr3_aa: CASSYRGGGLFF
d_call: NA; clone_size: NA; j_call: TRBJ1-5; v_call: TRBV7-9; cdr3_nt: TGTGCCAGCAGCCCGTATAGCAATCAGCCCCAGCATTTT; cdr3_aa: CASSPYSNQPQHF
d_call: NA; clone_size: NA; j_call: TRBJ2-1; v_call: TRBV20-1; cdr3_nt: TGCAGTGCTAGTTCCGAAGGGAGTACGGATGAGCAGTTCTTC; cdr3_aa: CSASSEGSTDEQFF
d_call: TRBD1; clone_size: NA; j_call: TRBJ1-4; v_call: TRBV3-1/TRBV3-2; cdr3_nt: TGTGCCAGCAGCCACCTCATGACAGGGGGTGTGGAAAAACTGTTTTTT; cdr3_aa: CASSHLMTGGVEKLFF
d_call: NA; clone_size: NA; j_call: TRBJ2-5; v_call: TRBV9; cdr3_nt: TGTGCCAGCAGCGTAGCAGGGGTGCAAGAGACCCAGTACTTC; cdr3_aa: CASSVAGVQETQYF
d_call: NA; clone_size: NA; j_call: TRBJ2-1; v_call: TRBV14; cdr3_nt: TGTGCCAGCAGCCAAGTTAGCGGATTATACAATGAGCAGTTCTTC; cdr3_aa: CASSQVSGLYNEQFF
d_call: NA; clone_size: NA; j_call: TRBJ1-1; v_call: TRBV28; cdr3_nt: TGTGCCAGCAGTTCCGTATGGGGAGGGGAGAACACTGAAGCTTTCTTT; cdr3_aa: CASSSVWGGENTEAFF
d_call: NA; clone_size: NA; j_call: TRBJ2-3; v_call: TRBV7-2; cdr3_nt: TGTGCCAGCAGCTTAGTTCGGGGGGCTGCAGATACGCAGTATTTT; cdr3_aa: CASSLVRGAADTQYF
d_call: NA; clone_size: NA; j_call: TRBJ1-2; v_call: TRBV28; cdr3_nt: TGTGCCAGCAGTTTTCTCGGGGTCTTTGATGGCTACACCTTC; cdr3_aa: CASSFLGVFDGYTF
d_call: TRBD1; clone_size: once; j_call: TRBJ1-5; v_call: TRBV30; cdr3_nt: TGTGCCTGGAGCCCCGCTACAGGGGATAGTCAGCCCCAGCATTTT; cdr3_aa: CAWSPATGDSQPQHF
d_call: TRBD2; clone_size: NA; j_call: TRBJ2-3; v_call: TRBV9; cdr3_nt: TGTGCCAGCAGCGTAGGTCAAGCGGGAACGGATACGCAGTATTTT; cdr3_aa: CASSVGQAGTDTQYF
d_call: TRBD1; clone_size: once; j_call: TRBJ1-1; v_call: TRBV6-5; cdr3_nt: TGTGCCAGCAGGAGACAGGGTGAAGCTTTCTTT; cdr3_aa: CASRRQGEAFF
d_call: TRBD1; clone_size: NA; j_call: TRBJ1-2; v_call: TRBV27; cdr3_nt: TGTGCCAGCAGTCGCACGCGTACAGGGGGCAATGGCTACACCTTC; cdr3_aa: CASSRTRTGGNGYTF
d_call: NA; clone_size: NA; j_call: TRBJ2-1; v_call: TRBV4-3; cdr3_nt: TGCGCCAGCAGCCAAGATATTAGCGGTCGTTACAATGAGCAGTTCTTC; cdr3_aa: CASSQDISGRYNEQFF
d_call: NA; clone_size: NA; j_call: TRBJ2-3; v_call: TRBV7-8; cdr3_nt: TGTGCCAGCAGTTCCCATCGGGGAAGCACAGATACGCAGTATTTT; cdr3_aa: CASSSHRGSTDTQYF
d_call: TRBD2; clone_size: NA; j_call: TRBJ2-1; v_call: TRBV9; cdr3_nt: TGTGCCAGCAGCGCCCAACTAGCGGGAGGTGAGCAGTTCTTC; cdr3_aa: CASSAQLAGGEQFF
d_call: NA; clone_size: NA; j_call: TRBJ1-4; v_call: TRBV5-1; cdr3_nt: TGCGCCAGCAGCTTGGCCGGACAGCTCGGTGAAAAACTGTTTTTT; cdr3_aa: CASSLAGQLGEKLFF
d_call: TRBD2; clone_size: NA; j_call: TRBJ2-1; v_call: TRBV6-2/TRBV6-3; cdr3_nt: TGTGCCAGCAGTTGGCGGGAGGGCCTTGATGAGCAGTTCTTC; cdr3_aa: CASSWREGLDEQFF
d_call: NA; clone_size: once; j_call: TRBJ2-7; v_call: TRBV3-1/TRBV3-2; cdr3_nt: TGTGCCAGCAGCCAACGGGGAAGCTCCTACGAGCAGTACTTC; cdr3_aa: CASSQRGSSYEQYF
d_call: NA; clone_size: NA; j_call: TRBJ1-1; v_call: TRBV27; cdr3_nt: TGTGCCAGCAGTTTCGATACAGGGATGAACACTGAAGCTTTCTTT; cdr3_aa: CASSFDTGMNTEAFF
d_call: NA; clone_size: NA; j_call: TRBJ2-1; v_call: TRBV13; cdr3_nt: TGTGCCAGCAGCTTAAGTACAGTACTGTTCTTC; cdr3_aa: CASSLSTVLFF